This TCR beta chain was recovered during a study of blood T cells in healthy people across ages. Study outcomes and limitations: Long-lived donors carried more naive CD4+ cells and greater diversity than aged donors.

This clonotype was picked up many times. What it recognizes is unknown. The germline V gene has CDR1 GTSNPN and CDR2 SVGIG (reference sequence). Trimming took 3 bases from V and 2 from J; bases not matched to a gene: 6. The CDR3 has 15 amino acids. Primers used in a second PCR of about 7 to 12 cycles were a sample-barcoded 5' primer and a J-beta primer mix. One entry per CDR3 protein results from TCRdb running MiXCR on the 5' RACE reads. This sample has around 1,700,000 distinct CDR3 sequences, with under 30% found just once. This TCR was recovered from a woman between 25 and 40 years old in good health. Sequencing input: blood. This chain joins TRBV30 and TRBJ2-1; 8 bases fit TRBD2. Written as DNA, the CDR3 is TGTGCCTGGAGCCAACGGGGGGGACCCTACAATGAGCAGTTCTTC. It codes for CAWSQRGGPYNEQFF.